This TCR beta chain appears in the sequencing data of a study of blood T cell repertoires in COVID-19. Study background: Sites in the United States, Italy and Spain provided acute and convalescent COVID-19 samples.

Profiled with immunoSEQ multiplex PCR; TCRdb holds only in-frame clones, not every one. The sample has tens of thousands of clones, nearly 90% seen once. With 7 bases clipped from V and 4 bases from J, the junction kept 6 bases outside the gene matches. The CDR3 is 14 amino acids. Germline-derived CDR1 and CDR2 are SNHLY and FYNNEI. This TCR derives from a woman in her fifties or sixties with COVID-19, enrolled during active disease. The V call is TRBV2, the J call TRBJ2-5, with 10 bases that match TRBD2. What was sequenced was peripheral blood. The CDR3 sequence is CASTGTSVVETQYF. As DNA, the CDR3 is TGTGCCAGCACCGGGACTAGCGTAGTAGAGACCCAGTACTTC.